This section outlines one T cell receptor beta chain sequence together with its context. Its specific antigen is unknown. Base-call qualities are not available, and no considerably larger clone is one nucleotide away. The library was built by means of 5' RACE. Sequencing took place on an Illumina HiSeq 2500. A second PCR of about 7 to 12 cycles was run with a J-beta primer mix and a sample-barcoded 5' primer. A unique molecular identifier was introduced onto each TCR beta cDNA molecule by a template-switch 5' adaptor carrying 12 random nucleotides. Each sample yielded at least 2.5 million CDR3-containing paired-end reads. First-strand cDNA synthesis was performed from all RNA using the Mint cDNA synthesis kit, with priming by a TRBC-specific oligonucleotide. Following uracil-DNA glycosylase treatment, a first 18-cycle PCR with universal primers M1SS and BC2_uni_R was performed on all cDNA. Concerning the study's data processing: For normalization, 1 million high-quality reads, each with a distinct molecular identifier, were randomly selected from each sample. Instead of being binned into consensus sequences, reads that shared molecular identifiers were thrown out. CDR3 identification, clonotype clustering and error correction used MiTCR with a Q25 quality threshold and the strictest error-elimination algorithm. A nonparametric unseen species model with Euler transformation was used to estimate lower-bound total TCR beta diversity. TCRdb trimmed public reads at Q25 via fastp, called clones via MiXCR and kept in-frame beta chains. Duplicate CDR3 protein sequences are folded into a single record with the most common DNA and genes. None of the V and J calls come from the authors' own analysis; TCRdb made them. The sample contains some 640,000 distinct CDR3 sequences, over 45% of them found a single time. The ten biggest clones cover 30% to 40% of the sample.

Systemically healthy Caucasian individuals from Russia, some 38 in total and aged about 6 to 100 years, were included as donors. Each donor gave approximately 9.3 milliliters of peripheral blood, collected into EDTA-treated Vacutainer tubes. PBMCs were isolated by Ficoll-Paque density-gradient centrifugation, with at least 6.5 million obtained per sample. Total RNA, at least 5 micrograms per sample, was extracted from PBMCs with Trizol reagent. For every donor, an aliquot of PBMCs went through flow cytometry to measure the percentages of naive CD45RAhigh/CD27high T cells. Taken from the germline V gene, the CDR1 and CDR2 loops are SGHTA and FQGTGA. Including cysteine and phenylalanine, the CDR3 has 13 amino acids. Left in the record is the CDR3 DNA by itself, 39 bases read in frame from the first base. The data belong to a study of blood T cells in healthy people across ages (dated by TCRdb to between 2014 and 2016). Background for the entire study: Template switching captured roughly one uniquely barcoded TCR beta cDNA molecule per two T cells in model experiments. Age-related changes in TCR beta repertoire diversity were measured in the study by deep sequencing normalized with unique cDNA molecular identifiers. The donors were split into four age groups: young (average around 17 years), middle-aged (39), aged (62) and long-lived (approximately 89). Donors of different ages were randomly distributed across sequencing lanes to avoid experimental bias. The study analyzed two additional independent replicas of 1 million unique cDNA reads from the same blood draw for two donors, one aged 18 to 29 and one aged 80 or older.

Study-level results and caveats: There was a strong correlation between observed TCR beta diversity and the percentage of naive T cells measured by flow cytometry. Because donor CMV infection status was unknown, age-related changes in expanded clonotypes were potentially confounded. The long-lived group showed more naive CD4+ T cells, fewer expanded clones and increased TCR diversity than the aged group, suggesting age selection. Conclusive comparison of naive and antigen-experienced compartments was prevented by the profiling of bulk unsorted PBMCs. Estimates of total diversity based on one million sequenced T cells were regarded as lower bounds and as underestimates. As age increased, observed TCR beta diversity per million T cells dropped in a roughly linear way, and a significant reduction was already evident by age around 41.

The clonotype was recovered from a woman between 55 and 75 years old in good health. The chain is made from TRBV7-3 and TRBJ2-1; a tentative D call is TRBD1 (5 bases match). The end of the DNA aligns better with TRBJ2-7, so the J call may be wrong. The sequencing input was blood. The DNA sequence reads TGTGCCAGCAGCCAGGGCAGTTACAATGAGCAGTACTTC. Its translation is CASSQGSYNEQYF.